This T cell receptor beta chain was captured in a study of blood T cell repertoires in COVID-19. For the study at large: From the United States, Italy and Spain came samples of acute and convalescent COVID-19. Nucleic acid was either cDNA or gDNA, and it came from T cells, B-cell-depleted T cells, or PBMCs.

Germline CDR1 and CDR2: SGHVS and FNYEAQ. There are 19 residues in the CDR3. After removal of 5 bases from V and 1 base from J, the junction contained 18 bases not matched to a gene. A Seattle source enrolled patients during active infection and followed them longitudinally. As handled by the study authors: Amplification of reference gene primers was used by the study to estimate nucleated cell counts. Some clones are missing from TCRdb's copy, which holds only in-frame ones; the method was immunoSEQ multiplex PCR. V, J and clone size are taken as reported in that table, and D and trimming were inferred from the DNA itself. The table includes some 150,000 clones, approximately 85% detected once.

This receptor was taken from a woman aged 60 to 75 with COVID-19, enrolled during active disease. The V gene is TRBV7-6, the J gene TRBJ2-7; 9 positions match TRBD1. The sequencing sample was made of peripheral blood. CDR3 protein: CASSAGTGLYYPSSYEQYF. In DNA, the CDR3 is TGTGCCAGCAGCGCCGGGACAGGGCTTTATTACCCATCTTCCTACGAGCAGTACTTC.